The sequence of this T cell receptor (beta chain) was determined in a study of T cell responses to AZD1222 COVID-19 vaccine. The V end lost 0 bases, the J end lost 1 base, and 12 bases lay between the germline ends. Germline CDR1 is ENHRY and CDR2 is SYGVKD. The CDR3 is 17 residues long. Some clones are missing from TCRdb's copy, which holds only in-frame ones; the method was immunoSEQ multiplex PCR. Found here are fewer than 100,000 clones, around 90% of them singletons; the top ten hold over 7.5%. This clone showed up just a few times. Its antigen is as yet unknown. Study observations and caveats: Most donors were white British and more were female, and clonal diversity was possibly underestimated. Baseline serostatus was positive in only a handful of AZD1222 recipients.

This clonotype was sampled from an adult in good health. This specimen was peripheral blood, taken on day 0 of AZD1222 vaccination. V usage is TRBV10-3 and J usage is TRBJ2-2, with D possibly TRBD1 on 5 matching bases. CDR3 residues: CAISESISQGNTGELFF. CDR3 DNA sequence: TGTGCCATCAGTGAGTCGATCAGCCAGGGGAACACCGGGGAGCTGTTTTTT.